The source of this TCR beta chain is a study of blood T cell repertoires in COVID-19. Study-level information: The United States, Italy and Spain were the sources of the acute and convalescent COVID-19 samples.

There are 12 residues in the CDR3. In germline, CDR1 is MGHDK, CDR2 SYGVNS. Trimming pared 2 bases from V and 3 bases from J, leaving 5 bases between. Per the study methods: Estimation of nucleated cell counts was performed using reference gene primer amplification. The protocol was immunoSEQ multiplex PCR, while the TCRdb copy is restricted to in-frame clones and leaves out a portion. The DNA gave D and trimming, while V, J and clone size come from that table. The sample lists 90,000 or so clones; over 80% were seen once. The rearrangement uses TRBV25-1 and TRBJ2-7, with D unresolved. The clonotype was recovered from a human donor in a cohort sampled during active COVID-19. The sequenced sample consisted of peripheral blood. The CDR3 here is CASSEIGYEQYF. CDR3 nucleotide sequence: TGTGCCAGCAGTGAAATCGGCTACGAGCAGTACTTC.